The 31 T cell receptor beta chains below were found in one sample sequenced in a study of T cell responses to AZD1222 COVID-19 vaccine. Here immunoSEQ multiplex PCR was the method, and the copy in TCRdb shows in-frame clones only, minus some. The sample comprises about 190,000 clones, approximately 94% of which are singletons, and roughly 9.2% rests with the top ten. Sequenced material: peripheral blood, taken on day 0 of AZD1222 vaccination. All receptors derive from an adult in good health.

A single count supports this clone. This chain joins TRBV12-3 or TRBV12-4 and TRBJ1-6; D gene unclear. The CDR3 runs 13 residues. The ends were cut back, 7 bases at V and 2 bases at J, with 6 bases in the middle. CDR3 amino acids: CASTQTYNSPLHF. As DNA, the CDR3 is TGTGCCAGCACCCAGACCTATAATTCACCCCTCCACTTT.

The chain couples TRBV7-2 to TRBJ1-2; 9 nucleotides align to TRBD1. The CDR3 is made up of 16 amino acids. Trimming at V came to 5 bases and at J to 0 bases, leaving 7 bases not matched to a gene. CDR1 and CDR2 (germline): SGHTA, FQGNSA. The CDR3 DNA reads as TGTGCCAGCAGCGTGGACAGGGGAATAGCTAACTATGGCTACACCTTC. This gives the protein CASSVDRGIANYGYTF.

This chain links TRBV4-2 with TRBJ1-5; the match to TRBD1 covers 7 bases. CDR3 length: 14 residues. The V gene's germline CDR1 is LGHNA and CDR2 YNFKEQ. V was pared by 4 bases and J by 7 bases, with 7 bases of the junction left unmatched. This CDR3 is CASSPQLQGQPQHF. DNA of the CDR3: TGTGCCAGCAGCCCCCAGTTACAGGGGCAGCCCCAGCATTTT.

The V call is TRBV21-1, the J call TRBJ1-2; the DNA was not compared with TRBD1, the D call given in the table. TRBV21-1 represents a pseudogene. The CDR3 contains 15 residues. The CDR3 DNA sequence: TGTGCCAGCAGCAAAGGGTCAGGATATGTCGGTGGCTACACCTTC. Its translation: CASSKGSGYVGGYTF.

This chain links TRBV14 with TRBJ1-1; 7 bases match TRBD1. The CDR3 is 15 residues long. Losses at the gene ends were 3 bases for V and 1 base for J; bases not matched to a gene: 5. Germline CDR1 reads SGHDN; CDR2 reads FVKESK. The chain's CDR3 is CASSQHRGENTEAFF. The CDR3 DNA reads TGTGCCAGCAGCCAGCACAGGGGAGAGAACACTGAAGCTTTCTTT.

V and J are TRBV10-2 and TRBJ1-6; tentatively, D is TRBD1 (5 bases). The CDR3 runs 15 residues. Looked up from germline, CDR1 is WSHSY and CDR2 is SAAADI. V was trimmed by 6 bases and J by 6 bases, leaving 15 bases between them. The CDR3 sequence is CASSARGTFNSPLHF. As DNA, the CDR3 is TGCGCCAGCAGCGCCAGAGGGACCTTTAATTCACCCCTCCACTTT.

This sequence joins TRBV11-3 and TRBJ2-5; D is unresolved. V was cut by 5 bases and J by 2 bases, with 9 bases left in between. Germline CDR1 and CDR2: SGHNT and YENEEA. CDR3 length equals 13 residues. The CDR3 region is CASSPKEQETQYF. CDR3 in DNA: TGTGCCAGCAGCCCAAAGGAGCAAGAGACCCAGTACTTC.

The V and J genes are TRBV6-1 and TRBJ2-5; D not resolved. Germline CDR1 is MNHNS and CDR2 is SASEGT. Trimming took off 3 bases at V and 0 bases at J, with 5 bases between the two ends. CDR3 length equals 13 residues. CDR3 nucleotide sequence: TGTGCCAGCAGTGAGACGTACCAAGAGACCCAGTACTTC. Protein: CASSETYQETQYF.

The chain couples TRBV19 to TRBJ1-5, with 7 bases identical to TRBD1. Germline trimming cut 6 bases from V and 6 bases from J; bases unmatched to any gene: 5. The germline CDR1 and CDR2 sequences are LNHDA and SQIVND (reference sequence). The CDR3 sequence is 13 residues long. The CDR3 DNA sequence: TGTGCCAGTAGCACAGGGGCCGGTCAGCCCCAGCATTTT. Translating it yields CASSTGAGQPQHF.

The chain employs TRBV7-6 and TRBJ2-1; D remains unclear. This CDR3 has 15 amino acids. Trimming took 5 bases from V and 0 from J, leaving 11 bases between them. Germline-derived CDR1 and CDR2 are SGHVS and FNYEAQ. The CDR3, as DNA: TGTGCCAGCAGCCCCCGTCTAGGCTCCTACAATGAGCAGTTCTTC. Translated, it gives CASSPRLGSYNEQFF.

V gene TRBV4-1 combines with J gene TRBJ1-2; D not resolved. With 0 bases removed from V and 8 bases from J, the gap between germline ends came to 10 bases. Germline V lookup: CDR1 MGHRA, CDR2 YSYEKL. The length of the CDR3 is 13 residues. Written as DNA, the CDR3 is TGCGCCAGCAGCCAAGAGTATATAGGGGGCTACACCTTC. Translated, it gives CASSQEYIGGYTF.

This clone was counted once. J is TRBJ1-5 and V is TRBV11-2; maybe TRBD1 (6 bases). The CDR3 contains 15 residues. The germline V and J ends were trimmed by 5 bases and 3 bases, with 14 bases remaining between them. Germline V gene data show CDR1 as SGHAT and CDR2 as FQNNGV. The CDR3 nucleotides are TGTGCCAGCAGCCCCACGGGGGCAGACAATCAGCCCCAGCATTTT. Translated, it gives CASSPTGADNQPQHF.

The DNA for the CDR3 is TGTGCCAGCAGTCCCCTTATGGGGTTCTATGGCTACACCTTC. Translated, it gives CASSPLMGFYGYTF. V gene TRBV28 combines with J gene TRBJ1-2; D ambiguous. V lost 5 bases and J 4 bases, leaving 14 bases between the germline ends. Germline V lookup: CDR1 MDHEN, CDR2 SYDVKM. The CDR3 sequence is 14 residues long.

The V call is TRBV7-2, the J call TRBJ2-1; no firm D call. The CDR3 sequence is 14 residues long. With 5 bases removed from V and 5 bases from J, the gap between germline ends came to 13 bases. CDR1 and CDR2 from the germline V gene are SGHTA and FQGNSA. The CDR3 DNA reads TGTGCCAGCAGCCTCCGAGGACCAAACAATGAGCAGTTCTTC. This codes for CASSLRGPNNEQFF.

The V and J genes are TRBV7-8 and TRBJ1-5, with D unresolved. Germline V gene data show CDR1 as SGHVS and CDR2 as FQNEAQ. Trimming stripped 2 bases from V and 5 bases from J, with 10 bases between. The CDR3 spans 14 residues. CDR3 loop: CASSLLPADQPQHF. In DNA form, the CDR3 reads TGTGCCAGCAGCTTACTTCCCGCCGATCAGCCCCAGCATTTT.

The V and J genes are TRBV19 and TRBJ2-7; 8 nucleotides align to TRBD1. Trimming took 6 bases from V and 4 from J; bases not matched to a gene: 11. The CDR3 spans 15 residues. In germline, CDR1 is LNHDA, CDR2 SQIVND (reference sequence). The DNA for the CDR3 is TGTGCCAGTAGACCGACCGGGACAGGCTATTACGAGCAGTACTTC. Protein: CASRPTGTGYYEQYF.

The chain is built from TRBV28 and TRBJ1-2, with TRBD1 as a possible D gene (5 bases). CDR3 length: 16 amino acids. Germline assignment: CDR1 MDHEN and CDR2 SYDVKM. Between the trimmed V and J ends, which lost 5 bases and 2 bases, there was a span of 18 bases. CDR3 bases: TGTGCCAGCAGTCCTCAATATGTGGCAGGGAACTATGGCTACACCTTC. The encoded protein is CASSPQYVAGNYGYTF.

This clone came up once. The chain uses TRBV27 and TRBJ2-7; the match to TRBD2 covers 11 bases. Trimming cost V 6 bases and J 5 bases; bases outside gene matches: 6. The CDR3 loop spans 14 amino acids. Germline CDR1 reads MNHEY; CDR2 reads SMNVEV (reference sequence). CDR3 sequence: CASSLLAGGHEQYF. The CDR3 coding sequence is TGTGCCAGCAGCCTTCTAGCGGGAGGCCACGAGCAGTACTTC.

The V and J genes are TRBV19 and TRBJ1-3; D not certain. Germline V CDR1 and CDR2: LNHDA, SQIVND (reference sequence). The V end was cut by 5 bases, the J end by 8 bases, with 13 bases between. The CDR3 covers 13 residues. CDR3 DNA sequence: TGTGCCAGTAGTTTCTGGTTGGTCGACACCATATATTTT. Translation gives CASSFWLVDTIYF.

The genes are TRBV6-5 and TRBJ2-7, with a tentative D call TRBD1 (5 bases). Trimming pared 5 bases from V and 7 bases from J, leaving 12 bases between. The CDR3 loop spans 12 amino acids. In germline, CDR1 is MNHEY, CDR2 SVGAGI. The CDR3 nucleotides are TGTGCCAGCAGTCAGGGCCCTTCGGAGCAGTACTTC. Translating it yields CASSQGPSEQYF.

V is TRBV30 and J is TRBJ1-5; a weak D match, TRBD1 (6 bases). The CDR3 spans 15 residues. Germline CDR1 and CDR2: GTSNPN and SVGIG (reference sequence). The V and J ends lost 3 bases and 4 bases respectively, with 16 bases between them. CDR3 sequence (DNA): TGTGCCTGGAGCCTAAGAGGGGGTAGGAATCAGCCCCAGCATTTT. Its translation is CAWSLRGGRNQPQHF.

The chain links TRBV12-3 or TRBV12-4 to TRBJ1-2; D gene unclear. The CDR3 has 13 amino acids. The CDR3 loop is CAAGGASNYGYTF. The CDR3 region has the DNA TGTGCAGCCGGTGGAGCCTCTAACTATGGCTACACCTTC.

This CDR3 is CAISVKGGAGEQFF. The CDR3 bases are TGTGCCATCAGTGTTAAGGGCGGAGCTGGTGAGCAGTTCTTC. The chain joins TRBV10-3 to TRBJ2-1; D remains ambiguous. V was clipped by 4 bases and J by 9 bases, with 16 bases between them. Germline V gives CDR1 ENHRY, CDR2 SYGVKD. CDR3 length equals 14 residues.

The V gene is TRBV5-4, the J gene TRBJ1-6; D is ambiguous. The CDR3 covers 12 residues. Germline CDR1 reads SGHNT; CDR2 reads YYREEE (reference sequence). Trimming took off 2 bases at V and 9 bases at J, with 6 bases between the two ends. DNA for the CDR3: TGTGCCAGCAGCTTTTCTAGTTCACCCCTCCACTTT. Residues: CASSFSSSPLHF.

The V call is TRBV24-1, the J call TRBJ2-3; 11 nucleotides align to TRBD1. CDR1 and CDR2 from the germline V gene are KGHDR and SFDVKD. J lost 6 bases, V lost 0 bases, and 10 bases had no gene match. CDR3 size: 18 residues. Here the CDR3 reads CATSDLRVQDRGQDTQYF. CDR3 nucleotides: TGTGCCACCAGTGATTTGCGGGTTCAGGACAGGGGGCAGGATACGCAGTATTTT.

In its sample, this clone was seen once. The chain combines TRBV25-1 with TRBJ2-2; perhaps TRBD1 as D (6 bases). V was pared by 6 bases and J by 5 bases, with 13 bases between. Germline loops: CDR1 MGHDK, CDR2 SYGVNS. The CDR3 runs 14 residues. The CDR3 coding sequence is TGTGCCAGCAGCATAACAGGGCGTACCGGGGAGCTGTTTTTT. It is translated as CASSITGRTGELFF.

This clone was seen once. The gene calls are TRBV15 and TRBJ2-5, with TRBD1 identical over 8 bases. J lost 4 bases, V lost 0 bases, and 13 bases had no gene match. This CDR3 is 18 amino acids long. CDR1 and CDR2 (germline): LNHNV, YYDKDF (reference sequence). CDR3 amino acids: CATSRDLLTGGTGETQYF. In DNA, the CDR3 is TGTGCCACCAGCAGAGATCTTCTTACAGGGGGGACCGGAGAGACCCAGTACTTC.

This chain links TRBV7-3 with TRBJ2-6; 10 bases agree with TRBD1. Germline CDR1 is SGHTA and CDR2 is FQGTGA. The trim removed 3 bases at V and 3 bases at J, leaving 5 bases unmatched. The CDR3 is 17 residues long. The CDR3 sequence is CASSLRQGAHGANVLTF. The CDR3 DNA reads TGTGCCAGCAGCTTGCGACAGGGGGCGCATGGGGCCAACGTCCTGACTTTC.

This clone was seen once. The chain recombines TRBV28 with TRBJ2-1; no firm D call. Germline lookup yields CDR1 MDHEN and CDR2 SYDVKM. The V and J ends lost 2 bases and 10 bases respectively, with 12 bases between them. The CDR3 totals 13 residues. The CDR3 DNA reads TGTGCCAGCAGTTTAGTTTCCCTGGGAGAGCAGTTCTTC. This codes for CASSLVSLGEQFF.

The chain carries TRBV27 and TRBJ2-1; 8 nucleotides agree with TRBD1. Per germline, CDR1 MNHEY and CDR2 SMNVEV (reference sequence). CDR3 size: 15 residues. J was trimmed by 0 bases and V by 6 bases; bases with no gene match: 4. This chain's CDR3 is CASSAGTGSYNEQFF. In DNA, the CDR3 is TGTGCCAGCAGCGCCGGGACAGGCTCCTACAATGAGCAGTTCTTC.

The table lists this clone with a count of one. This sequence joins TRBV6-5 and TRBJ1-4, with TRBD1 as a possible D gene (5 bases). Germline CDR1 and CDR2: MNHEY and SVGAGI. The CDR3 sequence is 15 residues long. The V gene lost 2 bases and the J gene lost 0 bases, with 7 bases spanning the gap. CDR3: CASSYAGATNEKLFF. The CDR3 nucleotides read TGTGCCAGCAGTTACGCGGGGGCAACTAATGAAAAACTGTTTTTT.